The 22 T cell receptor beta chains given below trace back to one sample, sequenced in a study of spatial heterogeneity in lung cancer. Time point in this sample: sample taken at primary tumor resection. TCRdb called the 5' RACE reads again in MiXCR, with one record for every CDR3 protein. Here the sample spans about 3,000 distinct CDR3 sequences, 2.5% to 3% being singletons. The material was normal lung tissue next to the tumor, obtained at surgery. The receptors originated from a male donor with early-stage non-small cell lung cancer.

Sample share makes this clonotype medium-sized (0.01 to 0.1%). The rearrangement uses TRBV20-1 and TRBJ1-1; D is possibly TRBD1 (5 bases). V was trimmed by 5 bases and J by 1 base, leaving 17 bases between them. This CDR3 is 15 amino acids long. CDR1 DFQATT and CDR2 SNEGSKA come from the germline V gene (reference sequence). The CDR3 sequence: CSALPQAGPNTEAFF. CDR3 DNA sequence: TGCAGTGCTTTGCCTCAGGCAGGGCCGAACACTGAAGCTTTCTTT.

By share, this clonotype counts as medium-sized. The rearrangement joins TRBV20-1 to TRBJ1-5, with D tentatively TRBD1 (5 bases). The CDR3 has 12 residues. Trimming pared 5 bases from V and 5 bases from J, leaving 10 bases between. Germline CDR1 reads DFQATT; CDR2 reads SNEGSKA (reference sequence). This CDR3 is CSAGDGDQPQHF. CDR3 coding DNA: TGCAGTGCTGGGGACGGGGATCAGCCCCAGCATTTT.

In this sample, this clonotype turned up many times. V gene TRBV3-1 combines with J gene TRBJ2-3, with D perhaps TRBD1 (6 bases). The CDR3 contains 13 residues. Germline CDR1 and CDR2: LGHDT and YNNKEL (reference sequence). The V end was cut by 3 bases, the J end by 6 bases, with 10 bases between. The CDR3 spells CASSQGALDTQYF. In DNA, the CDR3 is TGTGCCAGCAGCCAGGGGGCGCTTGATACGCAGTATTTT.

This clonotype was observed many times. The V gene is TRBV27, the J gene TRBJ1-1; 11 nucleotides match TRBD1. Germline CDR1 MNHEY, CDR2 SMNVEV (reference sequence). The J segment lost 4 bases and the V segment lost 3 bases, leaving 16 bases of the junction unmatched. The CDR3 loop spans 19 amino acids. Here the CDR3 DNA reads TGTGCCAGCAGTTTTCTGTGGGACGCTTCCGGGACAGGGGGCACTGAAGCTTTCTTT. It codes for CASSFLWDASGTGGTEAFF.

This clonotype was seen at least ten times. The chain employs TRBV4-1 and TRBJ2-5, with D hard to call. V lost 0 bases and J 5 bases, leaving 7 bases between the germline ends. CDR1 is MGHRA, CDR2 YSYEKL, per germline. The CDR3 is 13 residues long. This CDR3 reads CASSQEGRETQYF. As DNA, the CDR3 is TGCGCCAGCAGCCAAGAAGGCCGGGAGACCCAGTACTTC.

This clonotype is judged medium-sized (0.01 to 0.1%). The chain carries TRBV5-6 and TRBJ1-5; D gene uncertain. Trimming shortened V by 4 bases and J by 2 bases, and 13 bases separated the two germline ends. This CDR3 is 15 amino acids long. The germline V gene has CDR1 SGHDT and CDR2 YYEEEE. CDR3 nucleotides: TGTGCCAGCAGCCCTCGGGTCTCCCGCAATCAGCCCCAGCATTTT. It is translated as CASSPRVSRNQPQHF.

This clonotype is termed large. This rearrangement joins TRBV19 to TRBJ2-2; D is tentatively TRBD1 or TRBD2 (5 bases each). V shed 6 bases and J shed 1 base, with 27 bases lying between them. This CDR3 comprises 20 residues. Germline V lookup: CDR1 LNHDA, CDR2 SQIVND (reference sequence). In nucleotides, the CDR3 is TGTGCCAGTAGCGACGGCGACCGAGGGGCCGTGGCCCGGAACACCGGGGAGCTGTTTTTT. This translates into CASSDGDRGAVARNTGELFF.

Within the sample, this clonotype is medium-sized. The rearrangement joins TRBV4-2 to TRBJ2-7, with D uncertain. Germline-derived CDR1 and CDR2 are LGHNA and YNFKEQ. The V gene lost 0 bases and the J gene lost 0 bases, with 9 bases spanning the gap. This CDR3 region has 15 residues. Here the CDR3 DNA reads TGTGCCAGCAGCCAAGAGTGGCATGCCTCCTACGAGCAGTACTTC. Translating it yields CASSQEWHASYEQYF.

This clonotype occurred many times. This chain uses TRBV7-2 with TRBJ2-5, with D maybe TRBD2 (5 bases). The ends were cut back, 5 bases at V and 2 bases at J, with 12 bases in the middle. Germline lookup yields CDR1 SGHTA and CDR2 FQGNSA. There are 14 residues in the CDR3. Here the CDR3 DNA reads TGTGCCAGCAGCCAAAGTGGGAGTCAAGAGACCCAGTACTTC. Translation gives CASSQSGSQETQYF.

This clonotype was counted ten times or more. The CDR3 DNA is TGTGCCAGTAGTGTTCGACAGGGGTCGAGTGAGCAGTTCTTC. Protein sequence: CASSVRQGSSEQFF. V usage is TRBV19 and J usage is TRBJ2-1; 8 bases fit TRBD1. The CDR3 contains 14 residues. The V and J ends lost 5 bases and 9 bases, in that order; junction bases with no gene match: 9. The V gene's germline CDR1 is LNHDA and CDR2 SQIVND (reference sequence).

This clonotype rates as medium-sized (0.01 to 0.1%). CDR3 bases: TGTGCCACCACAGACGGGGTACAGGGGAGAAACACCGGGGAGCTGTTTTTT. This encodes CATTDGVQGRNTGELFF. This rearrangement joins TRBV6-2 or TRBV6-3 to TRBJ2-2; 7 bases align to TRBD1. Trimming at V came to 10 bases and at J to 2 bases, leaving 16 bases not matched to a gene. Germline loops: CDR1 MNHEY, CDR2 SVGEGT. The CDR3 has 17 residues.

This clonotype appeared many times. The chain joins TRBV9 to TRBJ1-4; weak D call: TRBD1 (5 bases). With 4 bases removed from V and 3 bases from J, the gap between germline ends came to 13 bases. This CDR3 comprises 15 residues. Germline CDR1 is SGDLS and CDR2 is YYNGEE. The CDR3 protein is CASSKMGLSNEKLFF. As DNA, the CDR3 is TGTGCCAGCAGCAAGATGGGGCTTTCTAATGAAAAACTGTTTTTT.

Judged by abundance, this clonotype is medium-sized. The CDR3 nucleotides read TGTGCCAGCACCCGATGGACGGCCGAAGAGACCCAGTACTTC. Amino acids: CASTRWTAEETQYF. The chain carries TRBV6-2 or TRBV6-3 and TRBJ2-5; D remains unclear. Germline V lookup: CDR1 MNHEY, CDR2 SVGEGT. V was shortened by 7 bases and J by 3 bases, with 15 bases between the two germline ends. There are 14 residues in the CDR3.

The genes are TRBV15 and TRBJ1-5, with 7 bases lining up with TRBD1. This CDR3 spans 15 amino acids. Trimming at V came to 3 bases and at J to 6 bases, leaving 8 bases not matched to a gene. Germline loops: CDR1 LNHNV, CDR2 YYDKDF (reference sequence). This chain's CDR3 is CATSSPDRKLQPQHF. DNA of the CDR3: TGTGCCACCAGCAGTCCGGACAGGAAACTTCAGCCCCAGCATTTT.

By share, this clonotype counts as medium-sized. The V gene is TRBV20-1, the J gene TRBJ2-4; 14 positions match TRBD2. The CDR3 extends over 17 amino acids. Germline assignment: CDR1 DFQATT and CDR2 SNEGSKA (reference sequence). Trimming at V came to 6 bases and at J to 0 bases, leaving 7 bases not matched to a gene. The CDR3 reads CSAVGLAGGLAKNIQYF. CDR3 nucleotide sequence: TGCAGTGCAGTCGGACTAGCGGGGGGACTAGCCAAAAACATTCAGTACTTC.

This clonotype was picked up many times. This chain connects TRBV20-1 to TRBJ2-7; D may be TRBD1 (6 bases). This CDR3 is 14 amino acids long. From germline, CDR1 is DFQATT and CDR2 SNEGSKA (reference sequence). Trimming took 6 bases from V and 2 from J, leaving 17 bases between them. The CDR3 sequence is CSAKGQISTYEQYF. The CDR3 DNA follows: TGCAGTGCAAAAGGACAGATTTCTACCTACGAGCAGTACTTC.

Ten or more counts support this clonotype. V is TRBV3-1 and J is TRBJ2-7; TRBD1 agrees at 8 bases. Per the germline V gene, CDR1 is LGHDT and CDR2 is YNNKEL (reference sequence). There are 12 residues in the CDR3. The V and J ends lost 2 bases and 7 bases, in that order; junction bases with no gene match: 1. The CDR3 protein is CASSQNRGEQYF. The CDR3 region has the DNA TGTGCCAGCAGCCAAAACAGGGGGGAGCAGTACTTC.

The table lists this clonotype with many counts. V and J are TRBV3-1 and TRBJ2-1, with 7 positions matching TRBD2. The CDR3 consists of 15 residues. V trimming: 4 bases; J trimming: 6 bases; junction bases outside the gene matches: 9. CDR1 and CDR2 (germline): LGHDT, YNNKEL (reference sequence). The CDR3 loop reads CASSPFRGVSNEQFF. For the CDR3, the DNA is TGTGCCAGCAGCCCTTTTCGGGGGGTGAGCAATGAGCAGTTCTTC.

By share, this clonotype ranks as medium-sized. The rearrangement joins TRBV7-9 to TRBJ1-6; no definite D call. V lost 1 base and J lost 8, with 18 bases in between. This CDR3 has 17 amino acids. Per germline, CDR1 SEHNR and CDR2 FQNEAQ (reference sequence). Here the CDR3 DNA reads TGTGCCAGCAGCTTAGTTTCCCGTATCGAGAGGGATTCACCCCTCCACTTT. Translating gives CASSLVSRIERDSPLHF.

This clonotype was recorded a few times. The chain recombines TRBV6-1 with TRBJ2-7; D unclear. This CDR3 is built from 13 residues. Trimming stripped 8 bases from V and 0 bases from J, with 11 bases between. CDR1 and CDR2 from the germline V gene are MNHNS and SASEGT. The CDR3: CASFGYTSYEQYF. The DNA for the CDR3 is TGTGCCAGCTTCGGGTACACCTCCTACGAGCAGTACTTC.

The sample holds many counts of this clonotype. The chain has TRBV16 and TRBJ2-3; TRBD2 is a possible D gene (5 bases). This CDR3 spans 15 amino acids. V was trimmed by 2 bases and J by 1 base, leaving 10 bases between them. From germline, CDR1 is KGHSY and CDR2 FQNENV. For the CDR3, the DNA is TGTGCCAGCAGCCAAGGACGGGGTGGCACAGATACGCAGTATTTT. Translated, it gives CASSQGRGGTDTQYF.

This clonotype occurred many times. This may stem from a read error, because a much larger clone lies one nucleotide away. Here the CDR3 DNA reads TGTGCCAGCAGCTTGGAACTAGTGGGGGGGCGCGATACGCAGTATTTT. It is translated as CASSLELVGGRDTQYF. The chain couples TRBV5-5 to TRBJ2-3; D is perhaps TRBD2 (7 bases). This CDR3 spans 16 amino acids. The germline V gene encodes CDR1 SGHKS and CDR2 YYEKEE (reference sequence). Trimming shortened V by 0 bases and J by 6 bases, and 17 bases separated the two germline ends.